This TCR beta chain derives from a study of monozygotic twins with inflammatory bowel disease. Concerning this clonotype: Its antigen is still unknown.

Study results and limitations: Immunosuppressive treatments differing between patients may have added repertoire variability. Subtypes among T cells remained indistinguishable.

The CDR3 has 14 residues. Germline values: CDR1 PRHDT, CDR2 FYEKMQ (reference sequence). With about 17 and 10 cycles respectively, two nested PCRs were carried out on TCRalpha and TCRbeta cDNA. For each CDR3 protein, TCRdb gives one entry from its re-call of the 5' RACE reads, without DNA. The listing contains approximately 100,000 distinct CDR3 sequences. This sequence joins TRBV13 and TRBJ1-2. The sample consisted of blood. This receptor was identified in a human donor with ulcerative colitis or Crohn's disease, or a healthy co-twin of an affected twin (not recorded which). The CDR3 reads CASLAGGRDYGYTF.